This T cell receptor (beta chain) was captured by sequencing in a study of OX40 agonist ivuxolimab in advanced cancers. Study-level information: Patients were infused with ivuxolimab every 2 weeks at 0.01 to 10 mg/kg. Study-level findings and limits: Dosing at 0.1 to 3.0 mg/kg was accompanied by clonal expansion of CD4+ and CD8+ blood T cells by week 6. Expansion of clones was among the lowest in partial responders at 0.1-3.0 mg/kg.

In regard to this clone: What it binds is not known.

Blood sampling was done at baseline, cycle 4 day 1, and cycle 7 day 1. Sequencing used immunoSEQ multiplex PCR; TCRdb keeps in-frame clones, though not all of them. The data contain about 53,000 clones, about four fifths of them singletons. The starting material was CD4+ or CD8+ T cells sorted from blood, obtained in a trial of the OX40 agonist ivuxolimab. This sequence originates from an adult with an advanced solid tumor such as melanoma, head and neck, liver or kidney cancer.

The CDR3 nucleotides are TGTGCCAGCAGTAGGGGGGGGGCAATGAACACTGAAGCTTTCTTT. Its protein is CASSRGGAMNTEAFF. The chain is built from TRBV6-1 and TRBJ1-1; D is perhaps TRBD1 (6 bases). The CDR3 sequence is 15 residues long. CDR1 is MNHNS, CDR2 SASEGT, per germline. Trimming cost V 5 bases and J 0 bases, with 13 bases left between them.